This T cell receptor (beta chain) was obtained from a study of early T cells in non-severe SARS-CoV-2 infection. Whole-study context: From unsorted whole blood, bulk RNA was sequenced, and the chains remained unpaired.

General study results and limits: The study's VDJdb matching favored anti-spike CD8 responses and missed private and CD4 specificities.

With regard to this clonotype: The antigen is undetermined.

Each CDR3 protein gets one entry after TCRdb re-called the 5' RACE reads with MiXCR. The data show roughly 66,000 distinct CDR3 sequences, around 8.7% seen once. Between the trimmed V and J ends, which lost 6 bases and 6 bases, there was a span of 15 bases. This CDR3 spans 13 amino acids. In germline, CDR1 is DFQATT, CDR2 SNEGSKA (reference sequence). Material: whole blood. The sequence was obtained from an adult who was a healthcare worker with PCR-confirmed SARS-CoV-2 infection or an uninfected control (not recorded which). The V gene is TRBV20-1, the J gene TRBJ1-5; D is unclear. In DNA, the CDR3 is TGCAGTGCCAAATCCTCTCCCGGTCAGCCCCAGCATTTT. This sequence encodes CSAKSSPGQPQHF.